This entry describes one TCR beta chain. Its matching antigen is unknown. Uncontrolled infection, other autoimmune disease, pregnancy or lactation led to exclusion. Each diagnosis was grounded in clinical symptoms, serum thyroxine and TRAb, thyroid ultrasound, and orbital computed tomography. The PBMCs were taken from roughly 9.3 ml of fresh peripheral blood. The data stem from a study of T cells in Graves' hyperthyroidism and ophthalmopathy. Study-wide results and limits: The model foresaw ophthalmopathy a median about 6.1 months prior to onset.

Regions amplified from RNA transcripts were the TCR beta CDR3 regions. TCR CDR3 regions were first amplified by RT-PCR with HTBI primers. Each CDR3 protein is one row after TCRdb ran MiXCR on the multiplex PCR reads. The sample has under 300,000 distinct CDR3 sequences, less than 15% seen once. The length of the CDR3 is 15 residues. Between the trimmed V and J ends, which lost 2 bases and 6 bases, there was a span of 14 bases. CDR1 MNHEY and CDR2 SVGAGI come from the germline V gene. Material for sequencing was blood. This sequence was found in a woman in her thirties with Graves' hyperthyroidism that later progressed to Graves' ophthalmopathy. The rearrangement uses TRBV6-5 and TRBJ2-4; maybe TRBD1 (5 bases). The CDR3 region has the DNA TGTGCCAGCAGTTACAGGTCCAGGGTTGGAAACATTCAGTACTTC. Translating it yields CASSYRSRVGNIQYF.